This is a list of T cell receptor beta chains from one sample in a study of response to subunit inactivated influenza vaccine. TCRdb called the RT-PCR reads again in MiXCR, with one record for every CDR3 protein. In the table there are about 570,000 distinct CDR3 sequences, about 10% of which are singletons. The specimen was PBMCs from blood, collected on the day of vaccination. Receptors originate from a man in his fifties who received an inactivated influenza vaccine. Both conserved end residues are part of each CDR3. The D gene is left open where the match is weak. Only some rows state a clone size, as once, few, many or a class for expanded clones.

DNA,CDR3,V,D,J,size
TGTGCCAGCAGCTTAGCGAATAAGGCAGGTGGTGAAGATACGCAGTATTTT,CASSLANKAGGEDTQYF,TRBV7-9,-,TRBJ2-3,-
TGTGCCACCAGTGGCGAGACTTTCAATGGCTACACCTTC,CATSGETFNGYTF,TRBV24-1,-,TRBJ1-2,many
TGTGCCATCAGTGAGTCATCGTCGGCTGACAGGCGACTTACGCAGTATTTT,CAISESSSADRRLTQYF,TRBV10-3,-,TRBJ2-3,few
TGTGCCAGCAGCTTAGTGTTGCGGGAGTCCTACGAGCAGTACTTC,CASSLVLRESYEQYF,TRBV7-2,TRBD2,TRBJ2-7,-
TGTGCCAGCAGCCAAGATTCGGAGACCCAGTACTTC,CASSQDSETQYF,TRBV4-2,-,TRBJ2-5,many
TGCAGTGCTAGAGACTCGGCTAATTCACCCCTCCACTTT,CSARDSANSPLHF,TRBV20-1,-,TRBJ1-6,many
TGTGCCAGCAGGGCCCAAGGGGCTCTTGCAACTAAGGAAAAACTGTTTTTT,CASRAQGALATKEKLFF,TRBV7-6,-,TRBJ1-4,-
TGTGCCAGCAGTTACCCAGCATCGTTCTATGGCTACACCTTC,CASSYPASFYGYTF,TRBV6-5,-,TRBJ1-2,-
TGTGCCAGCACTCCCAGTGGCGGGATAGAGACCCAGTACTTC,CASTPSGGIETQYF,TRBV14,-,TRBJ2-5,-
TGTGCCAGCAGCCGATGGGACACCCGGACATTAAGCGCCAAAAACATTCAGTACTTC,CASSRWDTRTLSAKNIQYF,TRBV11-2,-,TRBJ2-4,-
TGCAGCGTTCTACCGTCCTGGACCTACGAGCAGTACTTC,CSVLPSWTYEQYF,TRBV29-1,-,TRBJ2-7,-
TGTGCCAGCAGCCAAGATAAGCGGGAGGCCTACAATGAGCAGTTCTTC,CASSQDKREAYNEQFF,TRBV4-2,TRBD2,TRBJ2-1,-
TGTGCCAGCAGCAAAACCAACAGGGGAAACACCGGGGAGCTGTTTTTT,CASSKTNRGNTGELFF,TRBV21-1,-,TRBJ2-2,few
TGCGCCAGCAGGAGGGACAGCTACAATGAGCAGTTCTTC,CASRRDSYNEQFF,TRBV5-1,TRBD1,TRBJ2-1,-
TGTGCCAGCAGCCAACTGGGACTAGCGGGAGAAGGGGAGGGCACAGATACGCAGTATTTT,CASSQLGLAGEGEGTDTQYF,TRBV4-2,TRBD2,TRBJ2-3,-
TGTGCCAGCACCTCTTCGGCGGGGGCCTACAATGAGCAGTTCTTC,CASTSSAGAYNEQFF,TRBV12-3/TRBV12-4,TRBD2,TRBJ2-1,many
TGTGCCAGCAGCCCGATAGGGGCTCTCTACGAGCAGTACTTC,CASSPIGALYEQYF,TRBV7-9,-,TRBJ2-7,-
TGCAGTGCAGGACAGGGTTGGACGGAGACCCAGTACTTC,CSAGQGWTETQYF,TRBV20-1,TRBD1,TRBJ2-5,-
TGTGCCAGCAGTCCGCCGGGACTTACTAGCACAGATACGCAGTATTTT,CASSPPGLTSTDTQYF,TRBV28,-,TRBJ2-3,few
TGTGCCAGCAGCTTAGGCTTCCACGAGCCAACCTACAATGAGCAGTTCTTC,CASSLGFHEPTYNEQFF,TRBV7-2,-,TRBJ2-1,many
TGTGCCAGCAGCCTCTCCTCCGTCCTACAGGGGAGGGGCGGGGAGCTGTTTTTT,CASSLSSVLQGRGGELFF,TRBV11-1,-,TRBJ2-2,-
TGTGCCAGCAGGGGACAGGGCCCAGATACGCAGTATTTT,CASRGQGPDTQYF,TRBV6-6,TRBD1,TRBJ2-3,-
TGTGCCAGCAGCGTAGTAGGTGGGGGGAGTGAGCAGTTCTTC,CASSVVGGGSEQFF,TRBV9,-,TRBJ2-1,-
TGCAGTGCCGTCCCGGGCGGCTCAGGCACAGATACGCAGTATTTT,CSAVPGGSGTDTQYF,TRBV20-1,-,TRBJ2-3,-
TGTGCCATCAGTCTACTAGCGGGGGGATACAATGAGCAGTTCTTC,CAISLLAGGYNEQFF,TRBV10-3,TRBD2,TRBJ2-1,-
TGCAGTGCTAGAGGCTCGGTCGGCGGGGGGGTCTCCTACAATGAGCAGTTCTTC,CSARGSVGGGVSYNEQFF,TRBV20-1,TRBD2,TRBJ2-1,many
TGTGCCAGCAGTTTAGCGGGAGGGATGAAGACCCAGTACTTC,CASSLAGGMKTQYF,TRBV12-3/TRBV12-4,TRBD2,TRBJ2-5,-
TGTGCCAGCAGTTTTTCCGCGGACGGATATGGCTACACCTTC,CASSFSADGYGYTF,TRBV12-3/TRBV12-4,-,TRBJ1-2,many
TGTGCCAGCAGTTTAGGTGGGGCCGGGGATCTGTTTTTT,CASSLGGAGDLFF,TRBV12-3/TRBV12-4,-,TRBJ2-2,-
TGTGCCAGCTCACCAGTAGACAGGGTTAGCTCCTACGAGCAGTACTTC,CASSPVDRVSSYEQYF,TRBV18,TRBD1,TRBJ2-7,few
TGTGCCATCAGTGAGGGGGTTTTATCGGACGAGCAGTACTTC,CAISEGVLSDEQYF,TRBV10-3,-,TRBJ2-7,-
TGTGCCAGCAGCAGGACAGGGGGTTTGGATCAGCCCCAGCATTTT,CASSRTGGLDQPQHF,TRBV6-4,TRBD1,TRBJ1-5,few
TGTGCCAGCAGTTTCCGGACAGGGGGCGGAACCGGGGAGCTGTTTTTT,CASSFRTGGGTGELFF,TRBV27,TRBD1,TRBJ2-2,-
TGTGCCACCAGTGACCTCGGACAGTCTGAGCAGTTCTTC,CATSDLGQSEQFF,TRBV24-1,-,TRBJ2-1,-
TGCAGTGCTAGTCCGGGGGTAGACGAGCAGTACTTC,CSASPGVDEQYF,TRBV20-1,-,TRBJ2-7,-
TGTGCCAGCTCACCGACCAGGGACGGACGCACAGATACGCAGTATTTT,CASSPTRDGRTDTQYF,TRBV18,-,TRBJ2-3,-
TGCAGTGCTAGATGGGCGGGCACTAGCACAGATACGCAGTATTTT,CSARWAGTSTDTQYF,TRBV20-1,-,TRBJ2-3,few
TGCGCCAGCAGAGACAGCTTAGACCAGCCCCAGCATTTT,CASRDSLDQPQHF,TRBV5-1,-,TRBJ1-5,-
TGTGCCAGCAGACCCCGACTAGTTGGGGAGCAGTACTTC,CASRPRLVGEQYF,TRBV6-1,-,TRBJ2-7,-
TGCGCCAGCAGCTCCCGGACAGGGGAAGCTTTCTTT,CASSSRTGEAFF,TRBV5-1,TRBD1,TRBJ1-1,many
TGTGCCAGCACCATACCAGGACAGGGAGGAAGTTACTATGGCTACACCTTC,CASTIPGQGGSYYGYTF,TRBV7-2,TRBD1,TRBJ1-2,-
TGTGCCAGCAGCTTGAGAGAGGGTCAGCCCCAGCATTTT,CASSLREGQPQHF,TRBV11-2,-,TRBJ1-5,-
TGTGCCAGCAGCTTAGGACAAACGGGAGAAGCAGATACGCAGTATTTT,CASSLGQTGEADTQYF,TRBV7-9,-,TRBJ2-3,few
TGTGCCAGCAGCCTAAACGTGGTGGAGGGAAGGGGGAAGACCCAGTACTTC,CASSLNVVEGRGKTQYF,TRBV7-8,-,TRBJ2-5,few
TGCAGTGCTACCGGCCGCCAGGAGAATGAGCAGTTCTTC,CSATGRQENEQFF,TRBV20-1,-,TRBJ2-1,-
TGTGCCAGCAGCCAACAGGCTCCTACCTACAAAGAGCAGTTCTTC,CASSQQAPTYKEQFF,TRBV3-1,-,TRBJ2-1,-
TGTGCCAGCAGTTACTCTTCCAATGAGCAGTTCTTC,CASSYSSNEQFF,TRBV12-3/TRBV12-4,-,TRBJ2-1,few
TGTGCCAGCAGTCCCTCCTGGGGGGCGGACTATGGCTACACCTTC,CASSPSWGADYGYTF,TRBV6-1,-,TRBJ1-2,few
TGTGCCAGCAGTTTAACAGCGGGAGGTGGCACAGATACGCAGTATTTT,CASSLTAGGGTDTQYF,TRBV12-3/TRBV12-4,TRBD2,TRBJ2-3,-
TGCGCCAGCAGCTTGGGGGCAGGTGGAAGCTATGGCTACACCTTC,CASSLGAGGSYGYTF,TRBV5-1,-,TRBJ1-2,-
TGTGCCAGCAGCGCACTCGGAGGGCCGCTCAATCAGCCCCAGCATTTT,CASSALGGPLNQPQHF,TRBV2,-,TRBJ1-5,-
TGTGCCAGCAGCTCAATAGGACTAGCGGGAATTGAGCAGTTCTTC,CASSSIGLAGIEQFF,TRBV11-1,TRBD2,TRBJ2-1,few
TGTGCCAGCAGCGTCAGTGGGGCCAACGTCCTGACTTTC,CASSVSGANVLTF,TRBV19,-,TRBJ2-6,many